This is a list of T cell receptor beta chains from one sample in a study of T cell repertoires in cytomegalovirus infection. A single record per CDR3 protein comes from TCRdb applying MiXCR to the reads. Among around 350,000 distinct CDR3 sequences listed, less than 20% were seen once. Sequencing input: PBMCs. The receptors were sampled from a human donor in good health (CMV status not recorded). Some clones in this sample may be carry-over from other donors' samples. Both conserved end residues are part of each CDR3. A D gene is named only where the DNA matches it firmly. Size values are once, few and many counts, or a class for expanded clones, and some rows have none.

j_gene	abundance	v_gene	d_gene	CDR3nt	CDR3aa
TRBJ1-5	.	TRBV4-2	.	TGTGCCAGCAGCCAAGATAACACAGTGAATCAGCCCCAGCATTTT	CASSQDNTVNQPQHF
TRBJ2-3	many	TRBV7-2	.	TGTGCCAGCAGCCGCCGGTCGGCCCCGGGGGATACGCAGTATTTT	CASSRRSAPGDTQYF
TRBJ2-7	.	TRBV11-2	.	TGTGCCAGCAGCTTTTTCGACAGAACAATCTCCTACGAGCAGTACTTC	CASSFFDRTISYEQYF
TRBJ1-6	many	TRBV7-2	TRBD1	TGTGCCAGCAGGTTCAGGGGGCCGAGCTCCTATAATTCACCCCTCCACTTT	CASRFRGPSSYNSPLHF
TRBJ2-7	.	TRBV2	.	TGTGCCAGCAGTGAGCAGGGTATGAACGAGCAGTACTTC	CASSEQGMNEQYF
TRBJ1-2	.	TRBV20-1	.	TGCAGTGCTAGCGAGGCCCACAAGTATGGCTACACCTTC	CSASEAHKYGYTF
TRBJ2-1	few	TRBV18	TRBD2	TGTGCCAGCTCGCTTTTAGCGGGAGGGCCGTCCGATGAGCAGTTCTTC	CASSLLAGGPSDEQFF
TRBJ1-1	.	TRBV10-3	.	TGTGCCATCAGTGAGACAGGACAGTCGAACACTGAAGCTTTCTTT	CAISETGQSNTEAFF
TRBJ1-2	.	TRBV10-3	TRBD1	TGTGCCATCAGTCCAGGGGGCTATGGCTACACCTTC	CAISPGGYGYTF
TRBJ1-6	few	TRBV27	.	TGTGCCAGCAGTTTAATTTCTGGTGGGGGATATAATTCACCCCTCCACTTT	CASSLISGGGYNSPLHF
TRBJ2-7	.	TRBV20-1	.	TGCAGTGCTAGAGATCGTACGGGAGCGTCCTACGAGCAGTACTTC	CSARDRTGASYEQYF
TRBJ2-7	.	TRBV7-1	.	TGTGCCAGCAGCACGGAAAGGGCCTACGAGCAGTACTTC	CASSTERAYEQYF
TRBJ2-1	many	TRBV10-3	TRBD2	TGTGCCATCAAGGCTAGCGGGAGGGAGGCCTACAATGAGCAGTTCTTC	CAIKASGREAYNEQFF
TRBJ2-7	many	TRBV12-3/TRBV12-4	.	TGTGCCAGCAGTAAACGGGGCGAGCAGTACTTC	CASSKRGEQYF
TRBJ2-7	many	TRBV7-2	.	TGTGCCAGCAGCTCCCCTCGGACGGGGCGTCGGGAGCAGTACTTC	CASSSPRTGRREQYF
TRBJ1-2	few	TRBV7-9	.	TGTGCCAGCAGCCCCCCGGCGGCCTCTAACTATGGCTACACCTTC	CASSPPAASNYGYTF
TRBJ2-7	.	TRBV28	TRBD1	TGTGCCAGCACCGGAGAGGGACAGGTTTCCCACGAGCAGTACTTC	CASTGEGQVSHEQYF
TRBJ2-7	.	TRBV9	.	TGTGCCAGCAGCCCCCGGGACGGACCCTACGAGCAGTACTTC	CASSPRDGPYEQYF
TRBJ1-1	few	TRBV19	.	TGTGCCAGTAGTATCTTTCCTGTGAACACTGAAGCTTTCTTT	CASSIFPVNTEAFF
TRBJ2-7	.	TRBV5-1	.	TGCGCCAGCAGCTTGGATGGGGGGCGCAACGAGCAGTACTTC	CASSLDGGRNEQYF
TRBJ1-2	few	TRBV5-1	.	TGCGCCAGCAGCTTTGCGCAGGACTATGGCTACACCTTC	CASSFAQDYGYTF
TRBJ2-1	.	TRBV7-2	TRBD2	TGTGCCAGCACCCCGGGGGGAGGGTACAATGAGCAGTTCTTC	CASTPGGGYNEQFF
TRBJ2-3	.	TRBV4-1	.	TGCGCCAGCAGCCAAGAGATGGTCAGGGCCACAGATACGCAGTATTTT	CASSQEMVRATDTQYF
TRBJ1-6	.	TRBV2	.	TGTGCCAGCAGGAAAGAGACAGCAAATAATTCACCCCTCCACTTT	CASRKETANNSPLHF
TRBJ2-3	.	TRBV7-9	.	TGTGCCAGAAGCTTAGAAGCAAGGTGGGGGTTCTCAGATACGCAGTATTTT	CARSLEARWGFSDTQYF
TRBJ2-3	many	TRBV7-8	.	TGTGCCAGCAGCCCCCGCGGCCGGGGAAGCACAGATACGCAGTATTTT	CASSPRGRGSTDTQYF
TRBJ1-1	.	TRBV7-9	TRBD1	TGTGCCAGCAGCTCGACCCAGACAGGGGAAAATGAAGCTTTCTTT	CASSSTQTGENEAFF
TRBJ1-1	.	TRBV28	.	TGTGCCAGCAGTTCCAGGGTGGGGAACACTGAAGCTTTCTTT	CASSSRVGNTEAFF
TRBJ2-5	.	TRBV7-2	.	TGTGCCAGCGGAACGGGAGTTGTAGAGACCCAGTACTTC	CASGTGVVETQYF
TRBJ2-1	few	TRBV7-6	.	TGTGCCAGCAGCTTATTACTAGGTCCCTTCAATGAGCAGTTCTTC	CASSLLLGPFNEQFF
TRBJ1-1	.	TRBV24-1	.	TGTGCCACCAGTGATTCCACAGGGCTCAAAGCTTTCTTT	CATSDSTGLKAFF
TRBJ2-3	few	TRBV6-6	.	TGTGCCAGCAGAGACGCGAGCACAGATACGCAGTATTTT	CASRDASTDTQYF
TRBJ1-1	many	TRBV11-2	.	TGTGCCAGCAGCTTAGGGTGGGGGTCTGAAGCTTTCTTT	CASSLGWGSEAFF
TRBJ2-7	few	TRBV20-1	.	TGCAGTGCTAGAGAGGGAGGCAGGAACTCCTACGAGCAGTACTTC	CSAREGGRNSYEQYF
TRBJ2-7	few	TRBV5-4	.	TGTGCCAGCAGCTTGGACTACAGGAGCTCCTACGAGCAGTACTTC	CASSLDYRSSYEQYF
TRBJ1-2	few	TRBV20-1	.	TGCAGTGCTAGCCGGGGGTGGGACTATGGCTACACCTTC	CSASRGWDYGYTF
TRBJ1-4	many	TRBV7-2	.	TGTGCCAGCAGCATCGGAGGGCGACTGTTTTTT	CASSIGGRLFF
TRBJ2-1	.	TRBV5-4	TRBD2	TGTGCCAGCAGCGATCTAGCGGCCAATGAGCAGTTCTTC	CASSDLAANEQFF
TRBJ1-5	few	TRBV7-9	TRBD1	TGTGCCAGCAGCCCGGACGAGGGGGCCCATCAGCCCCAGCATTTT	CASSPDEGAHQPQHF
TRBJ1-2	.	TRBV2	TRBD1	TGTGCCAGCAGTGAACTGGGCAGGGGGTATGGCTACACCTTC	CASSELGRGYGYTF
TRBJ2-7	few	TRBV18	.	TGTGCCAGCTCACAAAGTCAGCCCTACGAGCAGTACTTC	CASSQSQPYEQYF
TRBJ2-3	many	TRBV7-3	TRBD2	TGTGCCAGCAGCGTACTAGCGGAGGGGTGTCCAGATACGCAGTATTTT	CASSVLAEGCPDTQYF
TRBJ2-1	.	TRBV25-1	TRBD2	TGTGCCAGCAGTCCGGGACTAGCTCCCGTAAATGAGCAGTTCTTC	CASSPGLAPVNEQFF
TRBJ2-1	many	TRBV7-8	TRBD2	TGTGCCAGCAGCCCTGCTGAAGCGGGATCGTCCTACAATGAGCAGTTCTTC	CASSPAEAGSSYNEQFF
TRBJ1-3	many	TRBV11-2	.	TGTGCCAGCAGCACCTACAGCTGGGCCGGAAACACCATATATTTT	CASSTYSWAGNTIYF
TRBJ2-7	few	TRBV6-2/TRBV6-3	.	TGTGCCTCCGAGACAACGGGATCCCCCTCCGAGCAGTACTTC	CASETTGSPSEQYF
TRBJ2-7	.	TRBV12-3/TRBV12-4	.	TGTGCCAGCCACCAGAGACAGAGGAGCTCCTACGAGCAGTACTTC	CASHQRQRSSYEQYF
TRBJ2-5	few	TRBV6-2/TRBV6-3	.	TGTGCCAGCAGGACCCGGAGGGGCATAGAGACCCAGTACTTC	CASRTRRGIETQYF
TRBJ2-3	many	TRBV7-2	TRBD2	TGTGCCAGCAAGATCGTGGGCGGGAGTACAGATACGCAGTATTTT	CASKIVGGSTDTQYF
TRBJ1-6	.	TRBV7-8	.	TGTGCCAGCAGCTTCGAGACAGCTAATTCACCCCTCCACTTT	CASSFETANSPLHF
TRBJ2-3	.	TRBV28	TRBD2	TGTGCCAGCGTCCGAGCGGGGGGGGGGGATACGCAGTATTTT	CASVRAGGGDTQYF
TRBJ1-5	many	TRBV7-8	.	TGTGCCAGCAGCAGGACAGCTACATATAGCAATCAGCCCCAGCATTTT	CASSRTATYSNQPQHF
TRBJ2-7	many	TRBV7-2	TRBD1	TGTGCCAGCAGCTTAGTAGGGGGCCCCTCGACTTACGAGCAGTACTTC	CASSLVGGPSTYEQYF
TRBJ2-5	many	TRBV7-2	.	TGTGCCAGCAGCTTAAACAGGGCAGGGGAAGAGACCCAGTACTTC	CASSLNRAGEETQYF
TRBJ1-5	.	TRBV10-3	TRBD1	TGTGCCATCAGTGAGTCGGGGGCGGGTTCACCATCTCGGGACAGGGGTATGAGGACCCAGCATTTT	CAISESGAGSPSRDRGMRTQHF
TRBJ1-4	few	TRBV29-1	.	TGCAGCGCCGGACGGCTTGAAAAACTGTTTTTT	CSAGRLEKLFF
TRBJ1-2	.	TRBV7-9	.	TGTGCCAGCAGCCAGGCGAGTGGTGGCTACACCTTC	CASSQASGGYTF
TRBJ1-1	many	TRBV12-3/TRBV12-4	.	TGTGCCAGCAGTTTTTCGAACCTGAACACTGAAGCTTTCTTT	CASSFSNLNTEAFF
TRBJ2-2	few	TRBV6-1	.	TGTGCCAGCAGTGAGAGGGACCTTGCCCGGCTGTTTTTT	CASSERDLARLFF
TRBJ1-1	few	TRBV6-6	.	TGTGCCAGCAGTTGGGCGGGTTCCGGTGAAGCTTTCTTT	CASSWAGSGEAFF